This T cell receptor beta chain is from a study of T cell responses to AZD1222 COVID-19 vaccine. Some clones are missing from TCRdb's copy, which holds only in-frame ones; the method was immunoSEQ multiplex PCR. The table shows tens of thousands of clones, with approximately 90% occurring only once. The CDR3 has 12 amino acids. CDR1 and CDR2 (germline): LGHNT, FRNRAP. Trimming cost V 6 bases and J 3 bases, with 8 bases left between them. The sample in question was peripheral blood, obtained 28 days after the second AZD1222 dose. This sequence originates from an adult who received the AZD1222 COVID-19 vaccine. V usage is TRBV12-5 and J usage is TRBJ1-1, with D perhaps matching TRBD1 (6 bases). The DNA for the CDR3 is TGTGCTAGTGGCAGGGGAGACACTGAAGCTTTCTTT. It codes for CASGRGDTEAFF.